The 20 T cell receptor beta chains reported below all come from one sample, sequenced in a study of blood T cell repertoires in COVID-19. Produced via immunoSEQ multiplex PCR; TCRdb's table is partial and in-frame only. The sample holds about 170,000 clones; more than 70% are singletons and the top ten take around 3.6%. The specimen sequenced was PBMCs or T cells enriched from blood (not recorded which). These receptors were taken from a woman between 45 and 60 years old in a cohort exposed to, infected with or recovered from COVID-19 (not recorded which).

This chain joins TRBV4-2 and TRBJ2-1; 9 nucleotides line up with TRBD1. The CDR3 has 16 residues. The germline CDR1 and CDR2 sequences are LGHNA and YNFKEQ. Trimming removed 4 bases from V and 4 bases from J; junction bases left unmatched: 8. CDR3 sequence: CASSPLGDRDYNEQFF. For the CDR3, the DNA is TGTGCCAGCAGCCCTCTGGGGGACAGGGATTACAATGAGCAGTTCTTC.

V is TRBV28 and J is TRBJ1-4; the D gene is possibly TRBD1 (6 bases). This CDR3 has 16 residues. Trimming removed 6 bases at V and 6 bases at J, with 20 bases between. Germline CDR1 MDHEN, CDR2 SYDVKM. CDR3 sequence reads: CASSRQGYPADEKLFF. The CDR3 DNA sequence: TGTGCCAGCAGCCGCCAGGGGTACCCAGCTGATGAAAAACTGTTTTTT.

The chain employs TRBV28 and TRBJ1-6; D is unresolved. Trimming left V 8 bases short and J 7 bases short, with 12 bases between. CDR3 length: 13 residues. The germline CDR1 and CDR2 sequences are MDHEN and SYDVKM. The CDR3 nucleotides are TGTGCCAGCGGCGCGGTTGAGAATTCACCCCTCCACTTT. Translated: CASGAVENSPLHF.

The chain has TRBV19 and TRBJ2-1, with a possible D match to TRBD2 (6 bases). Trimming pared 1 base from V and 10 bases from J, leaving 11 bases between. The CDR3 loop spans 13 amino acids. Germline loops: CDR1 LNHDA, CDR2 SQIVND (reference sequence). The CDR3 nucleotides are TGTGCCAGTAGTATAGGCGGGGCGGCGGAGCAGTTCTTC. Protein sequence: CASSIGGAAEQFF.

The chain combines TRBV27 with TRBJ2-7; D is perhaps TRBD2 (5 bases). CDR1 and CDR2 from the germline V gene are MNHEY and SMNVEV (reference sequence). The ends were cut back, 3 bases at V and 1 base at J, with 13 bases in the middle. The CDR3 totals 15 residues. In DNA form, the CDR3 reads TGTGCCAGCAGTTTTCTCCGGGAATTATCCTACGAGCAGTACTTC. It codes for CASSFLRELSYEQYF.

This rearrangement joins TRBV7-8 to TRBJ2-7; D is perhaps TRBD1 (6 bases). The CDR3 length is 14 residues. Germline V gene sequence: CDR1 SGHVS, CDR2 FQNEAQ. V gave up 4 bases and J gave up 2 bases, with 12 bases separating them. In DNA form, the CDR3 reads TGTGCCAGCAGCTCTACAGGGACAACCTACGAGCAGTACTTC. It translates to CASSSTGTTYEQYF.

The chain carries TRBV27 and TRBJ1-5; D is uncertain. CDR3 length equals 14 residues. Per the germline V gene, CDR1 is MNHEY and CDR2 is SMNVEV (reference sequence). Trimming took off 5 bases at V and 6 bases at J, with 14 bases between the two ends. The CDR3 spells CASSVGGWGQPQHF. The DNA for the CDR3 is TGTGCCAGCAGTGTTGGAGGGTGGGGTCAGCCCCAGCATTTT.

This clone appeared once. V usage is TRBV11-3 and J usage is TRBJ2-7, with 7 bases that match TRBD1. V lost 5 bases and J lost 9; bases outside the gene matches: 10. Germline V gene lookup returns CDR1 SGHNT and CDR2 YENEEA. CDR3 size: 13 residues. CDR3 region: CASSQQTGEVQYF. CDR3 DNA sequence: TGTGCCAGCAGCCAGCAAACAGGGGAAGTGCAGTACTTC.

This chain connects TRBV5-1 to TRBJ2-1, with a possible D match to TRBD2 (6 bases). The germline CDR1 and CDR2 sequences are SGHRS and YFSETQ. Trimming shortened V by 2 bases and J by 3 bases, and 9 bases separated the two germline ends. CDR3 size: 14 residues. CDR3 nucleotide sequence: TGCGCCAGCAGCTTTTTGCGGGACTACAATGAGCAGTTCTTC. This gives the protein CASSFLRDYNEQFF.

The chain combines TRBV3-1 (or the pseudogene TRBV3-2) with TRBJ2-1; no clear D gene. This CDR3 is built from 14 residues. Looked up from germline, CDR1 is LGHDT and CDR2 is YNNKEL (reference sequence). With 1 base removed from V and 4 bases from J, the gap between germline ends came to 8 bases. This chain's CDR3 is CASSQVLQYNEQFF. As DNA, the CDR3 is TGTGCCAGCAGCCAAGTACTACAATACAATGAGCAGTTCTTC.

The chain employs TRBV4-3 and TRBJ2-7, with a possible D match to TRBD1 (9 bases). CDR3 length equals 19 residues. Trimming left V 0 bases short and J 2 bases short, with 23 bases between. Looked up from germline, CDR1 is LGHNA and CDR2 is YSLEER. The CDR3 spells CASSQDSGMGQGPTYEQYF. The CDR3 region has the DNA TGCGCCAGCAGCCAAGATAGCGGGATGGGACAGGGCCCCACCTACGAGCAGTACTTC.

The CDR3 nucleotides are TGTGCCAGCAGAGAGATTGGGGGGGTACTTTCAACTAATGAAAAACTGTTTTTT. Amino acids: CASREIGGVLSTNEKLFF. The chain couples TRBV28 to TRBJ1-4; D may be TRBD1 (5 bases). The V gene's germline CDR1 is MDHEN and CDR2 SYDVKM. The CDR3 length is 18 residues. The V and J ends lost 6 bases and 0 bases respectively, with 20 bases between them.

This chain links TRBV28 with TRBJ1-3; D remains ambiguous. Germline CDR1 MDHEN, CDR2 SYDVKM. The CDR3 has 15 residues. V dropped 2 bases and J dropped 2 bases, with 10 bases sitting between them. CDR3 in amino acids: CASSLKLYPGNTIYF. The CDR3 DNA follows: TGTGCCAGCAGTTTAAAGCTCTACCCTGGAAACACCATATATTTT.

The V gene is TRBV28, the J gene TRBJ1-2; 9 nucleotides align to TRBD1. CDR1 and CDR2 from the germline V gene are MDHEN and SYDVKM. This CDR3 is 12 amino acids long. With 9 bases clipped from V and 7 bases from J, the junction kept 6 bases outside the gene matches. CDR3 sequence: CASTGTGIGYTF. Written as DNA, the CDR3 is TGTGCCAGTACCGGGACAGGGATTGGCTACACCTTC.

V and J are TRBV6-5 and TRBJ1-1; 9 bases agree with TRBD1. The germline V gene has CDR1 MNHEY and CDR2 SVGAGI. The CDR3 is made up of 12 amino acids. Trimming cost V 8 bases and J 6 bases; bases outside gene matches: 4. The CDR3 region has the DNA TGTGCCAGCGGCCGGGACAGGGCTGAAGCTTTCTTT. Its translation: CASGRDRAEAFF.

This clone has only one observation. Other DNA sequences within the sample encode an identical CDR3. V gene TRBV19 combines with J gene TRBJ2-1; 8 bases are a match to TRBD1. CDR3 length equals 15 residues. V dropped 6 bases and J dropped 0; count of bases not matched to a gene: 4. Germline V gene lookup returns CDR1 LNHDA and CDR2 SQIVND (reference sequence). CDR3 protein: CASSQGQGSYNEQFF. As DNA, the CDR3 is TGTGCCAGTAGCCAAGGACAGGGCTCCTACAATGAGCAGTTCTTC.

The chain carries TRBV19 and TRBJ1-4; 7 bases are shared with TRBD1. CDR3 size: 15 residues. Looked up from germline, CDR1 is LNHDA and CDR2 is SQIVND (reference sequence). The ends lost 3 bases at V and 1 base at J; junction bases unmatched: 2. The CDR3 is CASSIPGGTNEKLFF. In DNA form, the CDR3 reads TGTGCCAGTAGTATCCCAGGGGGAACTAATGAAAAACTGTTTTTT. Looking up the rest from reference TRBV19 and TRBJ1-4 gives the full variable domain: DGGITQSPKYLFRKEGQNVTLSCEQNLNHDAMYWYRQDPGQGLRLIYYSQIVNDFQKGDIAEGYSVSREKKESFPLTVTSAQKNPTAFYLCASSIPGGTNEKLFFGSGTQLSVL.

The chain's CDR3 is CASSAGHPPNTGELFF. DNA for the CDR3: TGTGCCAGCAGCGCAGGACACCCCCCCAACACCGGGGAGCTGTTTTTT. The chain is built from TRBV3-1 (or the pseudogene TRBV3-2) and TRBJ2-2; possible D gene TRBD1, 5 bases. The CDR3 sequence is 16 residues long. V lost 5 bases and J lost 2, with 15 bases in between. Germline CDR1 and CDR2: LGHDT and YNNKEL (reference sequence).

V usage is TRBV28 and J usage is TRBJ1-3, with D tentatively TRBD1 (6 bases). The CDR3 length is 18 residues. Germline V gives CDR1 MDHEN, CDR2 SYDVKM. The V end was cut by 2 bases, the J end by 0 bases, with 17 bases between. The CDR3 protein is CASSLEAGRGGSGNTIYF. DNA of the CDR3: TGTGCCAGCAGTTTAGAAGCGGGGAGGGGGGGCTCTGGAAACACCATATATTTT.

This clone showed up just once. The chain has TRBV14 and TRBJ2-2; the match to TRBD2 covers 8 bases. The V segment lost 1 base and the J segment 1 base; nucleotides outside the gene matches: 2. Germline V gives CDR1 SGHDN, CDR2 FVKESK. CDR3 length: 16 residues. Here the CDR3 DNA reads TGTGCCAGCAGCCAAGGACTAGCGCAGAACACCGGGGAGCTGTTTTTT. Its translation is CASSQGLAQNTGELFF.